One and the same sample provided the 5 T cell receptor beta chains below, sequenced in a study of cytomegalovirus exposure and HLA in healthy donors. Assay used: immunoSEQ multiplex PCR; TCRdb lists only in-frame clones, some missing. The table lists approximately 300,000 clones, around 90% of them singletons. Sequenced sample: PBMCs. These receptors were taken from a woman in her thirties in good health and CMV-seropositive.

The chain links TRBV28 to TRBJ2-3, with D tentatively TRBD1 (7 bases). The V gene lost 6 bases and the J gene lost 3 bases, with 16 bases spanning the gap. This CDR3 spans 15 amino acids. Germline V CDR1 and CDR2: MDHEN, SYDVKM. In DNA, the CDR3 is TGTGCCAGCAGCTACGACAGGGAGGCAACAGATACGCAGTATTTT. It codes for CASSYDREATDTQYF.

The chain carries TRBV27 and TRBJ2-2, with D possibly being TRBD2 (6 bases). Trimming left V 0 bases short and J 1 base short, with 9 bases between. CDR1 MNHEY and CDR2 SMNVEV come from the germline V gene (reference sequence). CDR3 length equals 16 residues. CDR3: CASSLSGGLNTGELFF. CDR3 in DNA: TGTGCCAGCAGTTTATCGGGGGGACTGAACACCGGGGAGCTGTTTTTT.

This sequence joins TRBV15 and TRBJ2-5; D might be TRBD1 or TRBD2, each matching 6 bases. CDR1 LNHNV and CDR2 YYDKDF come from the germline V gene (reference sequence). CDR3 length: 16 residues. V dropped 0 bases and J dropped 2 bases, with 13 bases sitting between them. CDR3 amino acids: CATSRDRGTPQETQYF. CDR3 sequence (DNA): TGTGCCACCAGCAGAGATCGGGGGACACCTCAAGAGACCCAGTACTTC.

This sequence joins TRBV27 and TRBJ2-7; D is possibly TRBD1 (6 bases). The CDR3 loop spans 16 amino acids. From germline, CDR1 is MNHEY and CDR2 SMNVEV (reference sequence). V dropped 6 bases and J dropped 6 bases, with 24 bases sitting between them. The CDR3 is CASSPTPGHPPGEQYF. CDR3 coding DNA: TGTGCCAGCAGCCCCACGCCGGGACACCCCCCGGGCGAGCAGTACTTC.

The gene calls are TRBV30 and TRBJ2-5, with D possibly being TRBD2 (5 bases). The germline V gene has CDR1 GTSNPN and CDR2 SVGIG (reference sequence). This CDR3 is built from 17 residues. V dropped 1 base and J dropped 1 base, with 19 bases sitting between them. The CDR3 sequence: CAWSAMGVGVSQETQYF. CDR3 nucleotide sequence: TGTGCCTGGAGTGCCATGGGTGTCGGGGTTTCCCAAGAGACCCAGTACTTC.